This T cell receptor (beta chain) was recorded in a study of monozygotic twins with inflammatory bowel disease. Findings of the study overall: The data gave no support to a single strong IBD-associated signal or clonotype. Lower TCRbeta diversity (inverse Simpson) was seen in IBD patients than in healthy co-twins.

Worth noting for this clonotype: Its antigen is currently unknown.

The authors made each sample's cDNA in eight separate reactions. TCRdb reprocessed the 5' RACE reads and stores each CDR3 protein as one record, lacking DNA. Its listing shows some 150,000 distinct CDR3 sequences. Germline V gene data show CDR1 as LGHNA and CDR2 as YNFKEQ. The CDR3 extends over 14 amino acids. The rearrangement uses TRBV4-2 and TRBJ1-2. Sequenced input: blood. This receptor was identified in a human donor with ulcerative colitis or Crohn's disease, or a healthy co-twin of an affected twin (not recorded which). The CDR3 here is CASSQRAVNYGYTF.